This T cell receptor (beta chain) was captured in a study of blood T cell repertoires in COVID-19. Overall study: Acute and convalescent COVID-19 samples came from the United States, Italy and Spain.

Authors' analysis steps: Estimation of nucleated cell counts was performed using reference gene primer amplification. Generated by immunoSEQ multiplex PCR, the TCRdb table keeps only in-frame clones and is missing some. V and J calls and clone size are given by that table; D and trimming were obtained from the DNA. The sample has roughly 100,000 clones, 75% to 90% seen once; the top ten hold approximately 5.6%. Followed longitudinally, the Seattle patients had been enrolled during active infection. The J segment lost 7 bases and the V segment lost 4 bases, leaving 13 bases of the junction unmatched. The CDR3 runs 17 residues. Germline values: CDR1 MGHRA, CDR2 YSYEKL.

This chain joins TRBV4-1 and TRBJ1-6; 7 nucleotides match TRBD1. The sequenced sample was peripheral blood. The sequence was collected from a woman aged 45-59 years with COVID-19, enrolled during active disease. The CDR3 protein is CASSPGGPGRRNSPLHF. DNA for the CDR3: TGCGCCAGCAGCCCAGGGGGTCCGGGACGGAGAAATTCACCCCTCCACTTT.